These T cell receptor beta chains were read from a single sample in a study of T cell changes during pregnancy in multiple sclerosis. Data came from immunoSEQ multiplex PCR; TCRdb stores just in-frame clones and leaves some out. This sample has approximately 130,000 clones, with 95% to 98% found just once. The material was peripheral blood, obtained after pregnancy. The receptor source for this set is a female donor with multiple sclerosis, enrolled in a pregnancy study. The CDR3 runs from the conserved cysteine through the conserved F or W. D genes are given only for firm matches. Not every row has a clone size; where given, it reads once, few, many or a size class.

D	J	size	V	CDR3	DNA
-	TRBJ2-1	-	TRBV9	CASSLVVNEQFF	TGTGCCAGCAGTTTAGTCGTTAATGAGCAGTTCTTC
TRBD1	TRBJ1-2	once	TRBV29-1	CSVEGTGNYYGYTF	TGCAGCGTTGAGGGGACAGGGAATTACTATGGCTACACCTTC
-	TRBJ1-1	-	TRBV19	CASMTVMNTEAFF	TGTGCCAGCATGACAGTGATGAACACTGAAGCTTTCTTT
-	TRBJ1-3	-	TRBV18	CASSADSSHSGNTIYF	TGTGCCAGCTCAGCCGACAGTTCACACTCTGGAAACACCATATATTTT
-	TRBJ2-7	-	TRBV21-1	CASSKAGGTITKGCVEQYF	TGTGCCAGCAGCAAAGCGGGGGGGACTATAACGAAAGGTTGTGTGGAGCAGTACTTC
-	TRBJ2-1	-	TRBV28	CASSLGQLQFF	TGTGCCAGCAGTTTAGGGCAGCTTCAGTTCTTC
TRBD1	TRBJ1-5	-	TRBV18	CASSPGQINQPQHF	TGTGCCAGCTCACCGGGACAGATCAATCAGCCCCAGCATTTT
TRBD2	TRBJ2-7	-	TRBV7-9	CASRLAGVTNEQYF	TGTGCCAGCAGATTAGCGGGAGTTACCAACGAGCAGTACTTC
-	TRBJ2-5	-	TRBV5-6	CASSLMVAETQYF	TGTGCCAGCAGCTTGATGGTAGCGGAGACCCAGTACTTC
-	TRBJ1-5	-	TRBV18	CASSPPRGPQHF	TGTGCCAGCTCACCACCGAGAGGGCCCCAGCATTTT
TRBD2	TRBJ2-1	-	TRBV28	CASSGLAGFNEQFF	TGTGCCAGCAGTGGACTAGCGGGCTTCAATGAGCAGTTCTTC
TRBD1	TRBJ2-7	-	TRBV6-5	CASSSAGGEQYF	TGTGCCAGCAGTTCCGCAGGGGGCGAGCAGTACTTC
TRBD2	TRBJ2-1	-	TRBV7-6	CASSLRGTSGSPNEQFF	TGTGCCAGCAGCTTAAGGGGCACTAGCGGGAGCCCTAATGAGCAGTTCTTC
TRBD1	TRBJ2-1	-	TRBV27	CASSGQGVFGGSYNEQFF	TGTGCCAGCTCGGGACAGGGGGTTTTTGGAGGCTCCTACAATGAGCAGTTCTTC
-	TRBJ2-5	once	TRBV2	CASSRSGVGQETQYF	TGTGCCAGCAGCAGGTCGGGGGTTGGGCAAGAGACCCAGTACTTC
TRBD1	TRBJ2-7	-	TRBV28	CASSSYGGTGEGRQYF	TGTGCCAGCAGTTCATATGGGGGGACAGGGGAGGGGCGGCAGTACTTC
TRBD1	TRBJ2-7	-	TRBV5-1	CASSSYGQGGEQYF	TGCGCCAGCAGCTCCTATGGACAGGGCGGCGAGCAGTACTTC
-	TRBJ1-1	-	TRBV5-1	CASSYGGNTEAFF	TGCGCCAGCAGCTACGGGGGGAACACTGAAGCTTTCTTT
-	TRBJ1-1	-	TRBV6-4	CASSDPPGMNTEAFF	TGTGCCAGCAGTGACCCCCCAGGGATGAACACTGAAGCTTTCTTT
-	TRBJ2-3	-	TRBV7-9	CASSPQLGKQNTQYF	TGTGCCAGCAGCCCTCAACTAGGAAAGCAAAATACGCAGTATTTT
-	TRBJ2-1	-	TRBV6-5	CASSPQDLGWEFF	TGTGCCAGCAGTCCACAGGACCTCGGGTGGGAGTTCTTC
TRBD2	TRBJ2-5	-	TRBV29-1	CSALAGGETQYF	TGCAGCGCCCTAGCGGGAGGGGAGACCCAGTACTTC
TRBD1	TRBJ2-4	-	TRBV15	CATSTGTGIDIQYF	TGTGCCACCAGCACTGGGACAGGGATAGACATTCAGTACTTC
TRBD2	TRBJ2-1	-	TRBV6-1	CASSAREGRNNEQFF	TGTGCCAGCAGTGCGCGGGAGGGCCGGAACAATGAGCAGTTCTTC
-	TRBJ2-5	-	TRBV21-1	CASSLGLAGVGHQETQYF	TGTGCCAGCAGCTTGGGACTAGCGGGAGTGGGTCACCAAGAGACCCAGTACTTC
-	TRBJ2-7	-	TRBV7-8	CASSLAGRTYEQYF	TGTGCCAGCAGCTTAGCGGGCAGAACCTACGAGCAGTACTTC
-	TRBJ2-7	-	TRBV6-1	CASSELVRRLYEQYF	TGTGCCAGCAGTGAACTGGTCCGGCGGTTATACGAGCAGTACTTC
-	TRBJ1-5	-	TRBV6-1	CASSGGFKDQPQHF	TGTGCCAGCAGTGGAGGTTTTAAGGATCAGCCCCAGCATTTT
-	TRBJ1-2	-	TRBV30	CACRRRETSYGYTF	TGTGCCTGCAGGAGGAGGGAGACTAGCTATGGCTACACCTTC
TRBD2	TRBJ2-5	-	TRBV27	CASSLSGRSQETQYF	TGTGCCAGCAGTTTGAGCGGGAGGTCCCAAGAGACCCAGTACTTC
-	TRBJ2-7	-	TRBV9	CASSVEPGSPYEQYF	TGTGCCAGCAGCGTCGAACCGGGATCACCCTACGAGCAGTACTTC
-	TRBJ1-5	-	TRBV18	CASSPYQGQQPQHF	TGTGCCAGCTCACCATACCAGGGACAACAGCCCCAGCATTTT
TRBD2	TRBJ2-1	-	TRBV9	CASSVDLLAGFYNEQFF	TGTGCCAGCAGCGTAGATTTGCTAGCGGGGTTCTACAATGAGCAGTTCTTC
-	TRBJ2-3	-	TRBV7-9	CASSPETDTQYF	TGTGCCAGCAGCCCGGAGACAGATACGCAGTATTTT
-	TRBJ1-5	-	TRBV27	CASSLGRGGSNQPQHF	TGTGCCAGCAGTTTAGGGAGGGGGGGTAGCAATCAGCCCCAGCATTTT
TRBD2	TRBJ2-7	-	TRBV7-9	CASSSTVAGAYEQYF	TGTGCCAGCAGCTCAACGGTAGCGGGAGCCTACGAGCAGTACTTC
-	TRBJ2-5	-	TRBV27	CASSSGRQETQYF	TGTGCCAGCAGTTCCGGGAGACAAGAGACCCAGTACTTC
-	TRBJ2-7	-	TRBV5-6	CASSPQGLFSYEQYF	TGTGCCAGCAGCCCCCAGGGACTTTTCTCCTACGAGCAGTACTTC
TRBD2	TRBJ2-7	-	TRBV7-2	CASSLGGTSRDEQYF	TGTGCCAGCAGCTTAGGGGGGACTAGCAGGGACGAGCAGTACTTC
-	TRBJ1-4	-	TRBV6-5	CASSYSTGLNEKLFF	TGTGCCAGCAGTTACTCGACAGGCCTTAATGAAAAACTGTTTTTT
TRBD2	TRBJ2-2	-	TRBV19	CASSIQAGVTGELFF	TGTGCCAGTAGTATCCAAGCGGGAGTAACCGGGGAGCTGTTTTTT
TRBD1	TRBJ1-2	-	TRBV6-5	CASSFDRGRDYGYTF	TGTGCCAGCAGTTTCGACAGGGGGCGCGACTATGGCTACACCTTC
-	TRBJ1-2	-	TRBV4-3	CASSQDVSYGGDLGYTF	TGCGCCAGCAGCCAAGATGTGAGCTATGGGGGGGATCTTGGCTACACCTTC
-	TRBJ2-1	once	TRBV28	CASSSLGSSYNEQFF	TGTGCCAGCAGTTCCCTAGGGAGCTCCTACAATGAGCAGTTCTTC
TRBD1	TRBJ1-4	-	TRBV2	CASRLPGTGFEKLFF	TGTGCCAGCAGGCTGCCTGGGACAGGGTTTGAAAAACTGTTTTTT
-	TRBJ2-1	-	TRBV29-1	CSVEWPYNEQFF	TGCAGCGTTGAGTGGCCCTACAATGAGCAGTTCTTC
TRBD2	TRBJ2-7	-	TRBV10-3	CAISEGTSWDF	TGTGCCATCAGTGAGGGGACTAGTTGGGACTTC
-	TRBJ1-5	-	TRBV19	CASREGQGLNQPQHF	TGTGCCAGTAGGGAGGGGCAGGGCCTAAATCAGCCCCAGCATTTT
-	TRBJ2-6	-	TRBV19	CASSIDYPGSGANVLTF	TGTGCCAGTAGTATAGATTATCCAGGGTCTGGGGCCAACGTCCTGACTTTC
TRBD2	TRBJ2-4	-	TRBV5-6	CASSLFETAGNIQYF	TGTGCCAGCAGCTTGTTCGAGACAGCGGGGAACATTCAGTACTTC
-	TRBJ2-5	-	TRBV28	CASSLPIGALQETQYF	TGTGCCAGCAGTTTGCCGATAGGGGCCCTCCAAGAGACCCAGTACTTC
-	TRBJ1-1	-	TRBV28	CASSFLLGGSTEAFF	TGTGCCAGCAGTTTCTTGCTAGGTGGTAGCACTGAAGCTTTCTTT
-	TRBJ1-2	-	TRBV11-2	CASTINTVTYGYTF	TGTGCCAGCACCATTAACACAGTAACCTATGGCTACACCTTC
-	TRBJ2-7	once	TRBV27	CASSLRRAGIGYEQYF	TGTGCCAGCAGTTTAAGGAGGGCAGGGATAGGGTACGAGCAGTACTTC
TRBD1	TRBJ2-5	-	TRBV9	CASSAGQGLETQYF	TGTGCCAGCAGCGCAGGACAGGGTCTGGAGACCCAGTACTTC